These 20 T cell receptor beta chains originate from one sample sequenced in a study of blood T cell repertoires in COVID-19. Libraries were prepared by immunoSEQ multiplex PCR; TCRdb keeps only in-frame clonotypes and omits some of them. Of under 200,000 clones in the sample, about 85% were seen once. Specimen: peripheral blood. The source is a woman of 80 years or more with acute or convalescent COVID-19.

This chain connects TRBV5-1 to TRBJ2-1; 16 bases are shared with TRBD2. CDR1 is SGHRS, CDR2 YFSETQ, per germline. V lost 4 bases, J lost 8 bases, and 9 bases stayed unmatched. This CDR3 is built from 17 residues. DNA of the CDR3: TGCGCCAGCAGCCCGGGACTAGCGGGAGGGCCCCGTTATGAGCAGTTCTTC. Amino acid sequence: CASSPGLAGGPRYEQFF.

This sequence joins TRBV5-6 and TRBJ1-2; TRBD1 might be the D (5 bases). Germline V gene sequence: CDR1 SGHDT, CDR2 YYEEEE. V lost 3 bases, J lost 8 bases, and 23 bases lay in between. This CDR3 has 16 amino acids. CDR3 sequence: CASSSPGTRGFDGYTF. The DNA of the CDR3 is TGTGCCAGCAGCTCCCCCGGGACTAGGGGCTTCGACGGCTACACCTTC.

The count of this clone is one. The chain combines TRBV6-5 with TRBJ2-7; D gene uncertain. The V gene's germline CDR1 is MNHEY and CDR2 SVGAGI. V gave up 7 bases and J gave up 2 bases, with 9 bases separating them. This CDR3 spans 12 amino acids. CDR3 sequence: CASTSLTYEQYF. The CDR3 region has the DNA TGTGCCAGCACCTCGTTAACCTACGAGCAGTACTTC.

The chain links TRBV6-5 to TRBJ2-3; perhaps TRBD2 as D (5 bases). Germline CDR1 is MNHEY and CDR2 is SVGAGI. V was cut by 2 bases and J by 2 bases, with 8 bases left in between. The CDR3 sequence is 14 residues long. CDR3 region: CASSYERPTDTQYF. The CDR3 nucleotides read TGTGCCAGCAGTTACGAGCGGCCCACAGATACGCAGTATTTT.

The J gene is TRBJ2-3, the V gene TRBV11-2; TRBD1 matches 9 bases. Germline V CDR1 and CDR2: SGHAT, FQNNGV. CDR3 length: 14 residues. V was clipped by 4 bases and J by 4 bases; unmatched bases: 3. CDR3 in amino acids: CASSSRTGADTQYF. In DNA, the CDR3 is TGTGCCAGCAGCTCAAGGACAGGGGCAGATACGCAGTATTTT.

This clone came up once. The chain uses TRBV6-2 or TRBV6-3 and TRBJ1-2; no definite D call. Germline V gives CDR1 MNHEY, CDR2 SVGEGT. CDR3 size: 12 residues. The V end was cut by 6 bases, the J end by 2 bases, with 7 bases between. The CDR3, as DNA: TGTGCCAGCAGCCCCTCCAACTATGGCTACACCTTC. It codes for CASSPSNYGYTF.

The chain is built from TRBV12-3 or TRBV12-4 and TRBJ1-2, with a weak D call TRBD1 (5 bases). Between the trimmed V and J ends, which lost 7 bases and 7 bases, there was a span of 10 bases. This CDR3 spans 11 amino acids. In DNA form, the CDR3 reads TGTGCCAGCACTGACGGGGGTGGCTACACCTTC. It encodes CASTDGGGYTF.

With regard to this clone: The junction does not match germline at one end; this may be a read error. The chain combines TRBV7-2 with TRBJ1-5; D call uncertain. Germline CDR1 is SGHTA and CDR2 is FQGNSA. This CDR3 has 14 residues. In nucleotides, the CDR3 is TGTGCCAGCACCTTAGTCGGGGGCAATCAGCCCCAGCATTTT. It yields the protein CASTLVGGNQPQHF.

The chain carries TRBV7-9 and TRBJ1-1, with 9 bases aligning to TRBD1. The length of the CDR3 is 15 residues. Germline CDR1 is SEHNR and CDR2 is FQNEAQ (reference sequence). The junction had 11 bases not matched to a gene; V was cut back by 5 bases and J by 7 bases. In DNA, the CDR3 is TGTGCCAGCAGCACTCCAACAGGGGGCGGTGGTGAAGCTTTCTTT. Translation gives CASSTPTGGGGEAFF.

The V and J genes are TRBV19 and TRBJ1-5, with unresolved D. Germline CDR1 is LNHDA and CDR2 is SQIVND (reference sequence). CDR3 length: 15 residues. V was pared by 8 bases and J by 4 bases, with 18 bases between. DNA of the CDR3: TGTGCCAGTCGCTACCGGGTCACAAAAAATCAGCCCCAGCATTTT. The encoded protein is CASRYRVTKNQPQHF. Using reference TRBV19 and TRBJ1-5 for the parts outside the CDR3, the full variable domain is DGGITQSPKYLFRKEGQNVTLSCEQNLNHDAMYWYRQDPGQGLRLIYYSQIVNDFQKGDIAEGYSVSREKKESFPLTVTSAQKNPTAFYLCASRYRVTKNQPQHFGDGTRLSIL.

The rearrangement uses TRBV7-2 and TRBJ2-7; 10 nucleotides line up with TRBD2. V gave up 2 bases and J gave up 6 bases; unmatched junction bases: 7. CDR1 is SGHTA, CDR2 FQGNSA, per germline. The CDR3 loop spans 15 amino acids. CDR3 coding DNA: TGTGCCAGCAGCTTACGTGGGCTAGCGGGAGCCGAGCAGTACTTC. Its translation is CASSLRGLAGAEQYF.

The sample holds one count of this clone. Here the CDR3 DNA reads TGTGCCATCAGTGAGAGGGGACAGGGAGGCAATCAGCCCCAGCATTTT. Translated, it gives CAISERGQGGNQPQHF. This chain joins TRBV10-3 and TRBJ1-5; 9 positions agree with TRBD1. CDR3 length: 16 residues. Germline values: CDR1 ENHRY, CDR2 SYGVKD. Trimming cost V 2 bases and J 2 bases; bases outside gene matches: 4.

The rearrangement uses TRBV7-2 and TRBJ1-1; the D gene is possibly TRBD1 (6 bases). This CDR3 has 14 residues. The V and J ends lost 4 bases and 4 bases respectively, with 13 bases between them. Germline V gives CDR1 SGHTA, CDR2 FQGNSA. CDR3 DNA sequence: TGTGCCAGCAGCTCCACAGGGACGAGCACTGAAGCTTTCTTT. Its protein is CASSSTGTSTEAFF.

Worth noting for this clone: One end of the junction does not line up with germline, which may come from a read error. The sample carries other DNA sequences with the same CDR3. The chain combines TRBV10-3 with TRBJ2-6; a weak D match, TRBD2 (6 bases). Germline V gene lookup returns CDR1 ENHRY and CDR2 SYGVKD. The CDR3 covers 16 residues. Here the CDR3 reads CAISEGLTSGANVLTF. As DNA, the CDR3 is TGTGCTATCAGTGAGGGACTCACCTCTGGGGCCAACGTCCTGACTTTC.

V gene TRBV27 combines with J gene TRBJ1-6; 9 nucleotides line up with TRBD1. J gave up 5 bases and V 6 bases, and 5 bases lay outside the gene matches. The CDR3 consists of 15 residues. Germline values: CDR1 MNHEY, CDR2 SMNVEV (reference sequence). Here the CDR3 reads CASRGDRANNSPLHF. CDR3 DNA sequence: TGTGCCAGCAGGGGGGACAGGGCGAATAATTCACCCCTCCACTTT.

The V gene is TRBV6-2 or TRBV6-3, the J gene TRBJ1-5; D perhaps matches TRBD1 (5 bases). The CDR3 has 15 amino acids. V lost 0 bases and J 9 bases, leaving 15 bases between the germline ends. Germline V lookup: CDR1 MNHEY, CDR2 SVGEGT. The CDR3, as DNA: TGTGCCAGCAGTTACTCTGGCCAGGGAAAGCGGCCCCAGCATTTT. Its translation is CASSYSGQGKRPQHF.

In this sample, this clone turned up once. The rearrangement joins TRBV5-1 to TRBJ1-1, with D hard to call. In germline, CDR1 is SGHRS, CDR2 YFSETQ. CDR3 length: 12 residues. V was pared by 0 bases and J by 8 bases, with 8 bases between. In DNA form, the CDR3 reads TGCGCCAGCAGCTTGGGGGCATCAGAAGCTTTCTTT. This encodes CASSLGASEAFF. The full variable domain, completed using reference TRBV5-1 and TRBJ1-1, is KAGVTQTPRYLIKTRGQQVTLSCSPISGHRSVSWYQQTPGQGLQFLFEYFSETQRNKGNFPGRFSGRQFSNSRSEMNVSTLELGDSALYLCASSLGASEAFFGQGTRLTVV.

This clone was seen at least ten times. The DNA for the CDR3 is TGTGCCAGCAGTTACGGGCAGACCGGGGAGCTGTTTTTT. Its protein product is CASSYGQTGELFF. V is TRBV6-2 or TRBV6-3 and J is TRBJ2-2; D is uncertain. Germline CDR1 MNHEY, CDR2 SVGEGT. V was trimmed by 2 bases and J by 5 bases, leaving 6 bases between them. There are 13 residues in the CDR3.

This clone was counted a few times. The chain combines TRBV1 with TRBJ1-6. TRBV1 is a pseudogene. This CDR3 spans 18 amino acids. In DNA form, the CDR3 reads TGCACCAGCAGCCCCTCAGTCGATCCGACTGTTGGTAATTCACCCCTCCACTTT. As protein: CTSSPSVDPTVGNSPLHF.

The rearrangement uses TRBV27 and TRBJ2-1; 14 positions agree with TRBD2. The CDR3 has 16 residues. Germline CDR1 and CDR2: MNHEY and SMNVEV (reference sequence). Unmatched junction bases numbered 1, after V lost 6 bases and J lost 0 bases. CDR3 sequence: CASRGTSGSSYNEQFF. CDR3 bases: TGTGCCAGCAGAGGGACTAGCGGGAGCTCCTACAATGAGCAGTTCTTC.